A single sample is the source of the 12 T cell receptor beta chains below, sequenced in a study of breast tumors, draining lymph nodes, adjacent tissues. Axillary draining lymph nodes of breast cancer patients supplied the node samples. Each CDR3 protein gets one entry after TCRdb re-called the multiplex PCR reads with MiXCR. The sample yields about 170,000 distinct CDR3 sequences, roughly 35% seen once. What was sequenced was axillary lymph node tissue. The receptors derive from a female donor with breast cancer. Some clones in this sample may be carry-over from other donors' samples.

This clonotype was seen at least ten times. This rearrangement joins TRBV30 to TRBJ1-5; D unresolved. V was cut by 0 bases and J by 2 bases, with 2 bases left in between. The CDR3 runs 12 residues. The V gene's germline CDR1 is GTSNPN and CDR2 SVGIG (reference sequence). CDR3 sequence (DNA): TGTGCCTGGAGTGTTCGCAATCAGCCCCAGCATTTT. Encoded protein: CAWSVRNQPQHF.

This clonotype was recorded many times. V is TRBV7-6 and J is TRBJ2-1; the D call may be TRBD1 or TRBD2 (5 bases each). This CDR3 is 16 amino acids long. Per germline, CDR1 SGHVS and CDR2 FNYEAQ. Deletions cut 5 bases from V and 4 bases from J, with 18 bases between. The CDR3 DNA is TGTGCCAGCAGCCTTTCTCACGGGACGGAGTACAATGAGCAGTTCTTC. Translating gives CASSLSHGTEYNEQFF.

Concerning this clonotype: A much larger clone sits a single nucleotide away, making a read error possible. The rearrangement links TRBV6-1 to TRBJ1-4; weak D call: TRBD1 (5 bases). The CDR3 has 16 residues. CDR1 and CDR2 from the germline V gene are MNHNS and SASEGT. The CDR3, as DNA: TGTGCCGGCAGTGATCGGGGGATAGGGGCTAATGAAAAACTGTTTTTT. Amino acids: CAGSDRGIGANEKLFF.

CDR3 protein: CATSDDDRTHSNQPQHF. CDR3 coding DNA: TGTGCCACCAGTGATGACGACAGGACCCATAGCAATCAGCCCCAGCATTTT. This chain joins TRBV24-1 and TRBJ1-5; possible D gene TRBD1, 6 bases. Trimming shortened V by 3 bases and J by 0 bases, and 14 bases separated the two germline ends. The CDR3 consists of 17 residues. Germline V gene data show CDR1 as KGHDR and CDR2 as SFDVKD.

This clonotype showed up just once. It may be a read error: a sequence one base away is much more abundant. V and J are TRBV7-9 and TRBJ2-4; D is possibly TRBD1 (6 bases). The CDR3 contains 15 residues. In germline, CDR1 is SEHNR, CDR2 FQNEAQ (reference sequence). CDR3 coding DNA: TGTGCCAGCGGCTTATTCAGGGGCGATGGAAACATTCAGTACTTC. Translating gives CASGLFRGDGNIQYF.

A remark on this clonotype: This may arise from a read error, as a much more abundant clone is one base away. The chain employs TRBV9 and TRBJ2-7; 7 bases line up with TRBD2. The CDR3 runs 14 residues. Germline V gene data show CDR1 as SGDLS and CDR2 as YYNGEE. The CDR3 region has the DNA TGTGCCAGCAGCCCTCGGACTAGTGCCTACGAGCAGTCCTTC. This gives the protein CASSPRTSAYEQSF.

This clonotype was picked up a small number of times. The CDR3 region has the DNA TGTGCCAGCAGCGTAGCTGGGTGGGTCGGGGAGCTGTTTTTT. Its translation: CASSVAGWVGELFF. The V gene is TRBV9, the J gene TRBJ2-2; no definite D call. The CDR3 is 14 amino acids. Between the trimmed V and J ends, which lost 0 bases and 7 bases, there was a span of 10 bases. Germline loops: CDR1 SGDLS, CDR2 YYNGEE.

This clonotype was found many times. The V call is TRBV6-1, the J call TRBJ1-6; D unclear. CDR3 length: 16 amino acids. Trimming stripped 5 bases from V and 8 bases from J, with 19 bases between. From germline, CDR1 is MNHNS and CDR2 SASEGT. CDR3 residues: CASSPLTVVKYSPLHF. CDR3 in DNA: TGTGCCAGCAGTCCCCTAACCGTGGTGAAATATTCACCCCTCCACTTT.

This clonotype has ten or more counts. The chain is built from TRBV14 and TRBJ2-7; D gene ambiguous. Trimming took 4 bases from V and 3 from J, leaving 13 bases between them. The CDR3 spans 14 residues. Germline CDR1 and CDR2: SGHDN and FVKESK. In nucleotides, the CDR3 is TGTGCCAGCAGCCCCCGGCGGACGGTCTACGAGCAGTACTTC. It encodes CASSPRRTVYEQYF.

The CDR3 nucleotides are TGTGCCAGCATTCCGACAGGGTCCTCCTACGAGCAGTACTTC. Protein product: CASIPTGSSYEQYF. The chain recombines TRBV7-3 with TRBJ2-7, with 7 bases that match TRBD1. Per the germline V gene, CDR1 is SGHTA and CDR2 is FQGTGA. The CDR3 sequence is 14 residues long. V gave up 7 bases and J gave up 0 bases; unmatched junction bases: 6.

This clonotype was picked up many times. This sequence joins TRBV6-5 and TRBJ1-2, with D possibly matching TRBD1 (6 bases). V dropped 2 bases and J dropped 8 bases, with 18 bases sitting between them. CDR3 length: 15 residues. CDR1 and CDR2 from the germline V gene are MNHEY and SVGAGI. The CDR3, as DNA: TGTGCCAGCAGTTACGCAGACAGGCGTGCTTCGGGCTACACCTTC. Its protein product is CASSYADRRASGYTF.

This clonotype was seen at least ten times. This chain connects TRBV6-1 to TRBJ2-5; D is unclear. Per the germline V gene, CDR1 is MNHNS and CDR2 is SASEGT. The CDR3 consists of 13 residues. V was pared by 7 bases and J by 2 bases, with 11 bases between. CDR3 residues: CASTRQDQETQYF. The CDR3 DNA reads as TGTGCCAGCACCCGGCAGGATCAAGAGACCCAGTACTTC.